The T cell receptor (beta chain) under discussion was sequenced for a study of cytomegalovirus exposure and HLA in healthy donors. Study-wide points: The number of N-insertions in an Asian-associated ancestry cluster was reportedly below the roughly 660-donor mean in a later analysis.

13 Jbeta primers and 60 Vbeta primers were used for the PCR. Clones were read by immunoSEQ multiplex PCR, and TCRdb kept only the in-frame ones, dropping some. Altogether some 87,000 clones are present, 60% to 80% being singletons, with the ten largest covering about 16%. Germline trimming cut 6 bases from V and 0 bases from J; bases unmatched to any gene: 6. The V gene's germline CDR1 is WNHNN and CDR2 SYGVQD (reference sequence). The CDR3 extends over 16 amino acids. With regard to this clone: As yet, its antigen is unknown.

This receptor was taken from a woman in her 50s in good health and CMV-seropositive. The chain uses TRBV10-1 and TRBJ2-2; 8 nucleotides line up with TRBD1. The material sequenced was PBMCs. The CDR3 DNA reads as TGCGCCAGCAGCCCCTTGACAGGGGCGAACACCGGGGAGCTGTTTTTT. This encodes CASSPLTGANTGELFF.